The next 20 T cell receptor beta chains were all read from a single sample in a study of blood T cells in healthy people across ages. Combining a sample-barcoded 5' primer with a J-beta primer mix, a second PCR ran for 7 to 11 cycles. MiXCR, applied by TCRdb to the 5' RACE reads, yields one record per CDR3 protein. The sample lists hundreds of thousands of distinct CDR3 sequences, around 45% occurring once. Sequences were obtained from blood. The receptors were sampled from a man in his sixties in good health.

Worth noting for this clonotype: A read error may explain this, as a much larger clone is one base away. The chain has TRBV7-9 and TRBJ2-7, with a weak D call TRBD2 (5 bases). The CDR3 loop spans 14 amino acids. The ends were cut back, 4 bases at V and 4 bases at J, with 14 bases in the middle. CDR1 and CDR2 (germline): SEHNR, FQNEAQ (reference sequence). DNA for the CDR3: TGTGCCAGCAGCTCGGAAGGACGGGGTTACGAGCAGTACTTC. Its protein product is CASSSEGRGYEQYF.

CDR3 region: CASSLAGFQENEQFF. CDR3 coding DNA: TGTGCCAGCAGTTTAGCTGGGTTTCAAGAGAATGAGCAGTTCTTC. This rearrangement joins TRBV12-3 or TRBV12-4 to TRBJ2-1; D unclear. The germline V and J ends were trimmed by 0 bases and 7 bases, with 13 bases remaining between them. This CDR3 region has 15 residues.

The rearrangement joins TRBV29-1 to TRBJ1-1; D might be TRBD1 (5 bases). From germline, CDR1 is SQVTM and CDR2 ANQGSEA. The CDR3 covers 11 residues. Trimming took 7 bases from V and 3 from J, leaving 9 bases between them. This CDR3 is CSGDSHTEAFF. CDR3 coding DNA: TGCAGCGGAGACAGTCACACTGAAGCTTTCTTT. The whole variable domain, filled in from reference TRBV29-1 and TRBJ1-1, reads SAVISQKPSRDICQRGTSLTIQCQVDSQVTMMFWYRQQPGQSLTLIATANQGSEATYESGFVIDKFPISRPNLTFSTLTVSNMSPEDSSIYLCSGDSHTEAFFGQGTRLTVV.

About this clonotype: One end of the junction fails to match germline, which may point to a read error. J is TRBJ1-1 and V is TRBV15, with TRBD1 identical over 8 bases. The V gene's germline CDR1 is LNHNV and CDR2 YYDKDF (reference sequence). The CDR3 is 14 residues long. The CDR3 coding sequence is TGTGCCACCACCCCGACAGGGGTGAACACTGGAGCTTTCTTT. It encodes CATTPTGVNTGAFF.

This clonotype has a handful of counts. The V gene is TRBV20-1, the J gene TRBJ1-2, with 9 bases that match TRBD1. The CDR3 has 14 residues. J lost 4 bases, V lost 3 bases, and 6 bases had no gene match. Germline loops: CDR1 DFQATT, CDR2 SNEGSKA (reference sequence). The CDR3 spells CSASTQGAAYGYTF. The DNA for the CDR3 is TGCAGTGCTAGTACACAGGGGGCAGCCTATGGCTACACCTTC.

On this clonotype itself: It may be a read error: a sequence one base away is much more abundant. The chain recombines TRBV30 with TRBJ1-6; D is unclear. The CDR3 has 15 amino acids. From germline, CDR1 is GTSNPN and CDR2 SVGIG (reference sequence). CDR3 in amino acids: CAWSVAPVGNSPPHF. In DNA, the CDR3 is TGTGCCTGGAGTGTAGCTCCTGTGGGTAATTCACCCCCCCACTTT. Filled out from reference TRBV30 and TRBJ1-6, the complete variable domain reads SQTIHQWPATLVQPVGSPLSLECTVEGTSNPNLYWYRQAAGRGLQLLFYSVGIGQISSEVPQNLSASRPQDRQFILSSKKLLLSDSGFYLCAWSVAPVGNSPPHFGNGTRLTVT.

This clonotype was seen only a few times. V gene TRBV3-1 combines with J gene TRBJ2-3, with TRBD1 matching 8 bases. The length of the CDR3 is 14 residues. V lost 5 bases and J lost 5; bases outside the gene matches: 6. CDR1 is LGHDT, CDR2 YNNKEL, per germline (reference sequence). In nucleotides, the CDR3 is TGTGCCAGCAGCACCGGACAGGGAGGAGATACGCAGTATTTT. It yields the protein CASSTGQGGDTQYF.

The sample holds a few counts of this clonotype. The chain recombines TRBV10-2 with TRBJ1-2; D perhaps matches TRBD1 (5 bases). The ends were cut back, 9 bases at V and 0 bases at J, with 17 bases in the middle. The CDR3 totals 15 residues. Germline assignment: CDR1 WSHSY and CDR2 SAAADI. CDR3 amino acids: CASLDTGGANYGYTF. In DNA, the CDR3 is TGCGCCAGTCTAGATACAGGCGGAGCTAACTATGGCTACACCTTC.

The V call is TRBV6-5, the J call TRBJ2-4; 8 nucleotides match TRBD1. Germline values: CDR1 MNHEY, CDR2 SVGAGI. The CDR3 spans 15 residues. V was clipped by 6 bases and J by 3 bases; unmatched bases: 7. DNA for the CDR3: TGTGCCAGCAGGACAGGGGCCGTAGGCAAAAACATTCAGTACTTC. Its protein is CASRTGAVGKNIQYF.

In this sample, this clonotype turned up a few times. The chain is built from TRBV5-5 and TRBJ2-7; D not certain. CDR1 is SGHKS and CDR2 is YYEKEE in the germline V gene (reference sequence). The CDR3 is 15 residues long. Between the trimmed V and J ends, which lost 0 bases and 2 bases, there was a span of 12 bases. The CDR3 reads CASSLDSYKPYEQYF. The DNA of the CDR3 is TGTGCCAGCAGCTTGGACAGCTATAAGCCCTACGAGCAGTACTTC. Supplemented by reference TRBV5-5 and TRBJ2-7, the full variable domain reads DAGVTQSPTHLIKTRGQQVTLRCSPISGHKSVSWYQQVLGQGPQFIFQYYEKEERGRGNFPDRFSARQFPNYSSELNVNALLLGDSALYLCASSLDSYKPYEQYFGPGTRLTVT.

This chain uses TRBV25-1 with TRBJ2-3, with 8 bases fitting TRBD2. The V gene end was trimmed by 7 bases and the J gene end by 5 bases; junction bases not matched to a gene: 14. Looked up from germline, CDR1 is MGHDK and CDR2 is SYGVNS. This CDR3 contains 16 residues. CDR3 in DNA: TGTGCCAGCACCCCAAAGGTGGGACTAGGCTTAGATACGCAGTATTTT. As protein: CASTPKVGLGLDTQYF.

V and J are TRBV6-6 and TRBJ2-1, with no clear D. CDR3 length equals 13 residues. Trimming left V 7 bases short and J 8 bases short, with 15 bases between. From germline, CDR1 is MNHNY and CDR2 SVGAGI (reference sequence). The CDR3 protein is CASTPGLVYEQFF. CDR3 sequence (DNA): TGTGCCAGCACCCCAGGCCTCGTCTATGAGCAGTTCTTC.

This chain links TRBV12-3 or TRBV12-4 with TRBJ1-2, with 8 nucleotides matching TRBD1. V was pared by 5 bases and J by 8 bases, with 10 bases of the junction left unmatched. The CDR3 length is 14 residues. In DNA form, the CDR3 reads TGTGCCAGCAGTGTAAGGACAGGGATGAGGGGCTACACCTTC. Translation: CASSVRTGMRGYTF.

This clonotype was counted a few times. This chain connects TRBV30 to TRBJ2-7; possible D gene TRBD2, 6 bases. Germline V gives CDR1 GTSNPN, CDR2 SVGIG (reference sequence). This CDR3 contains 14 residues. V was shortened by 1 base and J by 0 bases, with 10 bases between the two germline ends. The CDR3 DNA reads as TGTGCCTGGAGTGCCCTGGGGGGCTCCTACGAGCAGTACTTC. Residues: CAWSALGGSYEQYF.

The chain carries TRBV24-1 and TRBJ2-1; D possibly corresponds to TRBD2 (6 bases). CDR3 size: 14 residues. CDR1 is KGHDR and CDR2 is SFDVKD in the germline V gene. V was clipped by 4 bases and J by 6 bases, with 12 bases between them. CDR3 protein: CATSDPTSFNEQFF. In DNA form, the CDR3 reads TGTGCCACCAGTGACCCGACTAGTTTCAATGAGCAGTTCTTC.

The chain joins TRBV27 to TRBJ2-1; TRBD1 agrees at 9 bases. The V gene's germline CDR1 is MNHEY and CDR2 SMNVEV (reference sequence). The junction had 14 bases not matched to a gene; V was cut back by 6 bases and J by 8 bases. The CDR3 loop spans 16 amino acids. The CDR3 reads CASSSFGTGGFDEQFF. The CDR3 DNA sequence: TGTGCCAGCAGCTCCTTTGGTACAGGGGGCTTCGATGAGCAGTTCTTC.

For this clonotype: A much more abundant neighbour one base away suggests this may be a read error. The chain combines TRBV7-6 with TRBJ2-5; 15 bases are a match to TRBD2. V trimming: 4 bases; J trimming: 1 base; junction bases outside the gene matches: 4. Germline V gene data show CDR1 as SGHVS and CDR2 as FNYEAQ. This CDR3 has 17 residues. The CDR3 DNA follows: TGTGCCAGCAGCTCGGGACTAGCGGGGGGTTTCCAAGAGACCCAGTACTTC. Encoded protein: CASSSGLAGGFQETQYF. Variable domain in full (rest from reference TRBV7-6 and TRBJ2-5): GAGVSQSPRYKVTKRGQDVALRCDPISGHVSLYWYRQALGQGPEFLTYFNYEAQQDKSGLPNDRFSAERPEGSISTLTIQRTEQRDSAMYRCASSSGLAGGFQETQYFGPGTRLLVL.

This clonotype was seen more than once but under ten times. This rearrangement joins TRBV25-1 to TRBJ2-1, with 12 positions matching TRBD2. Germline V CDR1 and CDR2: MGHDK, SYGVNS. This CDR3 is built from 15 residues. V lost 6 bases and J lost 2; bases outside the gene matches: 2. CDR3 nucleotides: TGTGCCAGCAGGAGGACTAGCGGGACCTACAATGAGCAGTTCTTC. This translates into CASRRTSGTYNEQFF.

A few counts support this clonotype. This rearrangement joins TRBV4-3 to TRBJ1-6; D gene uncertain. The V and J ends lost 0 bases and 7 bases respectively, with 16 bases between them. There are 17 residues in the CDR3. The germline gives CDR1 LGHNA, CDR2 YSLEER. The DNA for the CDR3 is TGCGCCAGCAGCCAAGATGCCCTGTCGAACTGGAATTCACCCCTCCACTTT. Amino acids: CASSQDALSNWNSPLHF.

A word on this clonotype: A read error may be the cause here, since a much bigger clone is one base away. The chain is built from TRBV29-1 and TRBJ2-1, with D tentatively TRBD1 or TRBD2 (5 bases each). CDR1 SQVTM and CDR2 ANQGSEA come from the germline V gene. CDR3 length: 15 amino acids. Trimming cost V 7 bases and J 6 bases, with 22 bases left between them. CDR3 residues: CSAAGEGLTCNEQFF. The CDR3, as DNA: TGCAGCGCCGCTGGAGAGGGGTTGACCTGCAATGAGCAGTTCTTC.